This T cell receptor beta chain was observed in a study of blood T cell repertoires in COVID-19. Original data processing: Amplification of reference gene primers provided the estimated nucleated cell counts. Generated by immunoSEQ multiplex PCR, the TCRdb table keeps only in-frame clones and is missing some. V and J calls and clone size are copied from that table; D and trimming were computed from the DNA. The table records about 240,000 clones, roughly 90% of them present only once. CDR1 and CDR2 (germline): MDHEN, SYDVKM. V lost 4 bases, J lost 9 bases, and 10 bases lay in between. The length of the CDR3 is 13 residues.

The rearrangement joins TRBV28 to TRBJ1-6, with TRBD1 as a possible D gene (5 bases). The receptor was isolated from a man between 60 and 75 years old who had recovered from COVID-19. Source material: peripheral blood. Here the CDR3 reads CASSSGTSSPLHF. CDR3 DNA: TGTGCCAGCAGTTCCGGGACTAGTTCACCCCTCCACTTT.